One and the same sample provided the 13 T cell receptor beta chains below, sequenced in a study of blood T cell repertoires in COVID-19. Using immunoSEQ multiplex PCR, the repertoire was profiled, and TCRdb retains in-frame clones only, with some absent. Of about 150,000 clones in the sample, roughly 83% were seen once. Sample: PBMCs or T cells enriched from blood (not recorded which). The receptors here all came from a man in his sixties or seventies who had been exposed to COVID-19.

The chain recombines TRBV6-6 with TRBJ2-2, with TRBD1 identical over 7 bases. Germline V lookup: CDR1 MNHNY, CDR2 SVGAGI (reference sequence). The CDR3 runs 14 residues. Losses at the gene ends were 2 bases for V and 6 bases for J; bases not matched to a gene: 3. The CDR3 bases are TGTGCCAGCAGTTACGCTACAGGGGCCGGGGAGCTGTTTTTT. Amino acid sequence: CASSYATGAGELFF.

The chain couples TRBV11-2 to TRBJ1-1; D remains unclear. From germline, CDR1 is SGHAT and CDR2 FQNNGV. This CDR3 is built from 13 residues. Trimming cost V 5 bases and J 2 bases, with 9 bases left between them. Here the CDR3 reads CASSPTTNTEAFF. CDR3 DNA sequence: TGTGCCAGCAGCCCGACTACTAACACTGAAGCTTTCTTT.

This rearrangement joins TRBV7-2 to TRBJ1-4; unclear D gene. Deletions cut 4 bases from V and 4 bases from J, with 13 bases between. This CDR3 comprises 15 residues. Germline CDR1 SGHTA, CDR2 FQGNSA. For the CDR3, the DNA is TGTGCCAGCAGCTCGGGTGGGAGATATAATGAAAAACTGTTTTTT. This sequence encodes CASSSGGRYNEKLFF.

J is TRBJ1-1 and V is TRBV25-1; D unclear. The length of the CDR3 is 15 residues. V was pared by 3 bases and J by 3 bases, with 14 bases between. The germline gives CDR1 MGHDK, CDR2 SYGVNS. The CDR3, as DNA: TGTGCCAGCAGTGATTCCGGGAGGGTCTACACTGAAGCTTTCTTT. This sequence encodes CASSDSGRVYTEAFF.

The chain joins TRBV7-2 to TRBJ1-5, with D possibly TRBD1 on 6 matching bases. The V and J ends lost 1 base and 4 bases respectively, with 11 bases between them. The CDR3 sequence is 15 residues long. The germline V gene has CDR1 SGHTA and CDR2 FQGNSA. The CDR3 DNA reads TGTGCCAGCAGCTTAGAGTACCAGGGGAATCAGCCCCAGCATTTT. Protein sequence: CASSLEYQGNQPQHF.

V gene TRBV3-1 (or the pseudogene TRBV3-2) combines with J gene TRBJ1-2, with 9 bases identical to TRBD1. J was trimmed by 2 bases and V by 3 bases; bases with no gene match: 4. The CDR3 loop spans 15 amino acids. Per germline, CDR1 LGHDT and CDR2 YNNKEL (reference sequence). CDR3 region: CASSHSGQGNYGYTF. CDR3 DNA sequence: TGTGCCAGCAGCCATTCGGGACAGGGCAACTATGGCTACACCTTC.

The CDR3 here is CASSLPGGGGYTF. The CDR3 DNA sequence: TGTGCCAGCAGCCTGCCGGGGGGCGGGGGCTACACCTTC. The gene calls are TRBV5-5 and TRBJ1-2; perhaps TRBD1 as D (6 bases). Germline V gene data show CDR1 as SGHKS and CDR2 as YYEKEE (reference sequence). V was cut by 4 bases and J by 8 bases, with 15 bases left in between. The CDR3 length is 13 residues.

This clone came up once. The V and J genes are TRBV7-9 and TRBJ1-5; 11 bases are a match to TRBD1. Looked up from germline, CDR1 is SEHNR and CDR2 is FQNEAQ (reference sequence). The CDR3 has 16 residues. The J segment lost 4 bases and the V segment lost 1 base, leaving 3 bases of the junction unmatched. CDR3 region: CASSLGGQGANQPQHF. The CDR3 DNA is TGTGCCAGCAGCTTAGGCGGACAGGGGGCAAATCAGCCCCAGCATTTT.

J is TRBJ1-1 and V is TRBV6-2 or TRBV6-3, with D perhaps matching TRBD1 (5 bases). There are 14 residues in the CDR3. Trimming removed 6 bases at V and 1 base at J, with 12 bases between. Germline CDR1 and CDR2: MNHEY and SVGEGT. CDR3 nucleotides: TGTGCCAGCAGCCCTGGAGGGACGAACACTGAAGCTTTCTTT. It is translated as CASSPGGTNTEAFF.

V and J are TRBV25-1 and TRBJ1-2; 7 bases match TRBD1. Germline CDR1 MGHDK, CDR2 SYGVNS. The CDR3 runs 13 residues. V lost 8 bases to trimming and J lost 1 base; unmatched junction nucleotides: 4. The CDR3 sequence: CASGGQNNYGYTF. The CDR3 coding sequence is TGTGCCAGCGGGGGACAGAATAACTATGGCTACACCTTC.

V and J are TRBV18 and TRBJ2-5; 7 bases fit TRBD1. The CDR3 covers 15 residues. Germline CDR1 KGHSH, CDR2 LQKENI. Losses at the gene ends were 6 bases for V and 2 bases for J; bases not matched to a gene: 9. CDR3 in DNA: TGTGCCAGCTCTCCCCCCGGGACAGCACAAGAGACCCAGTACTTC. This sequence encodes CASSPPGTAQETQYF. Supplemented by reference TRBV18 and TRBJ2-5, the full variable domain reads NAGVMQNPRHLVRRRGQEARLRCSPMKGHSHVYWYRQLPEEGLKFMVYLQKENIIDESGMPKERFSAEFPKEGPSILRIQQVVRGDSAAYFCASSPPGTAQETQYFGPGTRLLVL.

The chain uses TRBV5-6 and TRBJ1-1, with TRBD1 as a possible D gene (5 bases). V gave up 4 bases and J gave up 1 base, with 11 bases separating them. This CDR3 comprises 14 residues. CDR1 and CDR2 (germline): SGHDT, YYEEEE. The CDR3 coding sequence is TGTGCCAGCAGCCGTGACAGAGCGAACACTGAAGCTTTCTTT. As protein: CASSRDRANTEAFF.

The V gene is TRBV10-2, the J gene TRBJ1-2, with TRBD1 matching 8 bases. V lost 6 bases to trimming and J lost 0 bases; unmatched junction nucleotides: 3. The CDR3 loop spans 14 amino acids. Germline values: CDR1 WSHSY, CDR2 SAAADI. CDR3 region: CASSQTGANYGYTF. CDR3 DNA sequence: TGCGCCAGCAGCCAGACAGGGGCTAACTATGGCTACACCTTC.